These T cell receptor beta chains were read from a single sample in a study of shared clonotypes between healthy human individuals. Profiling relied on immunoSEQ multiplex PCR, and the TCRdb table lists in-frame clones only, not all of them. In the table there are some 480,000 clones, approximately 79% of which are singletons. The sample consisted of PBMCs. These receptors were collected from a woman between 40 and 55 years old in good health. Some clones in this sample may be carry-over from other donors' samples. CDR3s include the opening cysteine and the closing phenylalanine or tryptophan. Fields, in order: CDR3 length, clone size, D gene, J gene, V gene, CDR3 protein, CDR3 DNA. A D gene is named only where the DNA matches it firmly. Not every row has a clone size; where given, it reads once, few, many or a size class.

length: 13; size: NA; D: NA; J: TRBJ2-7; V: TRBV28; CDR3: CASSLEEPGEQYF; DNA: TGTGCCAGCAGTTTAGAGGAGCCCGGCGAGCAGTACTTC
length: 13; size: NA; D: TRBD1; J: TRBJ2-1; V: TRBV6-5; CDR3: CASRQGALYEQFF; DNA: TGTGCCAGCAGACAGGGGGCTCTCTATGAGCAGTTCTTC
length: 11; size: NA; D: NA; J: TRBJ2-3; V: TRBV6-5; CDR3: CASSYGDTQYF; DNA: TGTGCCAGCAGTTACGGGGATACGCAGTATTTT
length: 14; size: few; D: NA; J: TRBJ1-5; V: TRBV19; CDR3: CASNGAALNQPQHF; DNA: TGTGCCAGTAACGGGGCAGCTCTCAATCAGCCCCAGCATTTT
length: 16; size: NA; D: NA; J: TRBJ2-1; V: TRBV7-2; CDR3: CASSLELEIPYNEQFF; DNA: TGTGCCAGCAGCTTAGAACTAGAGATCCCCTACAATGAGCAGTTCTTC
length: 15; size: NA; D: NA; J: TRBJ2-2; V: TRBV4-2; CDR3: CASSQEVASLRELFF; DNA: TGTGCCAGCAGCCAAGAAGTCGCCTCACTCCGGGAGCTGTTTTTT
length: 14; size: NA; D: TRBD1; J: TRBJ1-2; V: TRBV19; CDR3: CASSTVTGGDGYTF; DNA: TGTGCCAGTAGTACCGTTACAGGGGGAGATGGCTACACCTTC
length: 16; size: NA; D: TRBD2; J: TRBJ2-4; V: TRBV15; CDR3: CATSRDLAGGLNIQYF; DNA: TGTGCCACCAGCAGAGATCTAGCGGGAGGGTTAAACATTCAGTACTTC
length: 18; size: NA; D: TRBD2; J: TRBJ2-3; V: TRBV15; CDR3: CATSREISTSGTSDTQYF; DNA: TGTGCCACCAGCAGAGAAATCTCCACTAGCGGGACTTCAGATACGCAGTATTTT
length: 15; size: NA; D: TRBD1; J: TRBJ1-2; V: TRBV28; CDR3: CASSTRGRGLLGYTF; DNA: TGTGCCAGCAGTACCCGGGGTAGGGGGCTTTTGGGCTACACCTTC
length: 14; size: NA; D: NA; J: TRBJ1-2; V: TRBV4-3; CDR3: CASSQDRARGGYTF; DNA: TGCGCCAGCAGCCAAGACCGGGCTCGCGGAGGCTACACCTTC
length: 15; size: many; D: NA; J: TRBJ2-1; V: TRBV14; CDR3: CASRPDVGANNEQFF; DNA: TGTGCCAGCAGGCCGGATGTTGGGGCGAACAATGAGCAGTTCTTC
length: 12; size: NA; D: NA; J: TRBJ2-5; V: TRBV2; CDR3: CASSRTQETQYF; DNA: TGTGCCAGCAGTCGGACGCAAGAGACCCAGTACTTC
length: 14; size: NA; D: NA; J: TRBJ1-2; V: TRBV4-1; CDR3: CASSQDLSLYGYTF; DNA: TGCGCCAGCAGCCAAGATCTCAGCCTCTATGGCTACACCTTC
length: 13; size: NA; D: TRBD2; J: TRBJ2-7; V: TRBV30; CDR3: CALISGRGYEQYF; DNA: TGTGCCTTGATCAGCGGGAGAGGCTACGAGCAGTACTTC
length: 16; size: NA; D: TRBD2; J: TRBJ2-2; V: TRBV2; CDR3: CASSVNSGIVTGELFF; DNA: TGTGCCAGCAGTGTTAATAGCGGGATAGTGACCGGGGAGCTGTTTTTT
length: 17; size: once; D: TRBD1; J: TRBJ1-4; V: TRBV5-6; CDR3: CASSLGQGWRGNEKLFF; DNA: TGTGCCAGCAGCTTAGGACAGGGATGGAGGGGGAATGAAAAACTGTTTTTT
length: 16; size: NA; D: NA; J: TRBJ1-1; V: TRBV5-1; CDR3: CASSPSRDRVNTEAFF; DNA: TGCGCCAGCAGCCCGAGCCGGGACCGAGTGAACACTGAAGCTTTCTTT
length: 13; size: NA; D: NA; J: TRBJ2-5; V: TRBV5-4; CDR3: CASSLRRKETQYF; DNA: TGTGCCAGCAGCTTGAGAAGAAAAGAGACCCAGTACTTC
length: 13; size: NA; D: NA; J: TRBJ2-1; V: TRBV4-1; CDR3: CASSQVWYNEQFF; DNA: TGCGCCAGCAGCCAAGTATGGTACAATGAGCAGTTCTTC
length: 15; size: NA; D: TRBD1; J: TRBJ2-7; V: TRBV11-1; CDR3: CASSLQGRDTYEQYF; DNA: TGTGCCAGCAGCCTACAGGGGCGAGACACCTACGAGCAGTACTTC
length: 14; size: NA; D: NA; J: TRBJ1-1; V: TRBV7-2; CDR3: CASSLGNRNTEAFF; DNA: TGTGCCAGCAGCTTAGGCAACAGGAACACTGAAGCTTTCTTT
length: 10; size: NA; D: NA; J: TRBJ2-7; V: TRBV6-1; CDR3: CASSEALQYF; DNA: TGTGCCAGCAGTGAAGCTTTGCAGTACTTC
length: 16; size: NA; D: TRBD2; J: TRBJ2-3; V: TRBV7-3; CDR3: CASSRTSGRAADTQYF; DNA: TGTGCCAGCAGCCGTACTAGCGGGAGGGCCGCAGATACGCAGTATTTT
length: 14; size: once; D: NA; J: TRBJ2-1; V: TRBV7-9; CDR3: CASTTGSGLNEQFF; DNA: TGTGCCAGCACTACGGGCAGCGGGTTAAATGAGCAGTTCTTC
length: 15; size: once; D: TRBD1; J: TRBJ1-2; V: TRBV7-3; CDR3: CASSPQQGAVYGYTF; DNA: TGTGCCAGCAGCCCTCAACAGGGGGCAGTGTATGGCTACACCTTC
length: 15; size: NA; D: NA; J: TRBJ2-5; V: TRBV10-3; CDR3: CAISESGQPGETQYF; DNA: TGTGCCATCAGTGAGTCAGGCCAACCCGGGGAGACCCAGTACTTC
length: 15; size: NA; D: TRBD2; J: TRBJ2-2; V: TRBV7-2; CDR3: CASSLNSGSAGELFF; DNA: TGTGCCAGCAGCTTAAATAGCGGGAGTGCCGGGGAGCTGTTTTTT
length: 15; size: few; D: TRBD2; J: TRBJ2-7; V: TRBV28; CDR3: CASSPTSGRPYEQYF; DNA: TGTGCCAGCAGTCCTACTAGCGGGAGGCCCTACGAGCAGTACTTC
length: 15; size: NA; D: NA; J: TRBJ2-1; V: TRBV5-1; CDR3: CASSLFGSSYNEQFF; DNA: TGCGCCAGCAGCTTGTTCGGGAGCTCCTACAATGAGCAGTTCTTC
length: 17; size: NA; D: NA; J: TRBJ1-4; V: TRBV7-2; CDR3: CASSLNAGSATNEKLFF; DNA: TGTGCCAGCAGCTTAAATGCAGGAAGCGCAACTAATGAAAAACTGTTTTTT
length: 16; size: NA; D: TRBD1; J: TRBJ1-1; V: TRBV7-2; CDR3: CASSSRTGATNTEAFF; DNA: TGTGCCAGCAGCTCCAGGACAGGGGCAACGAACACTGAAGCTTTCTTT
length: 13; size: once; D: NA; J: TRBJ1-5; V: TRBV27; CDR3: CASSLDSIQPQHF; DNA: TGTGCCAGCAGTCTGGACAGTATCCAGCCCCAGCATTTT
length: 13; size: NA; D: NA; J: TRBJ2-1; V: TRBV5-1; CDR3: CASSLKVYNEQFF; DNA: TGCGCCAGCAGCTTGAAAGTCTACAATGAGCAGTTCTTC
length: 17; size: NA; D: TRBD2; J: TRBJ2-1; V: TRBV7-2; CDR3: CASSFTAGGPSYNEQFF; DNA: TGTGCCAGCAGCTTCACGGCGGGAGGGCCTTCCTACAATGAGCAGTTCTTC
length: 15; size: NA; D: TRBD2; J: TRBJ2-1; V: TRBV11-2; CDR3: CASSFTSATYNEQFF; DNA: TGTGCCAGCAGCTTTACTAGCGCTACTTACAATGAGCAGTTCTTC
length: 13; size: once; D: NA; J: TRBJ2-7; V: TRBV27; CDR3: CASSSGTLYEQYF; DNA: TGTGCCAGCAGTTCCGGGACACTCTACGAGCAGTACTTC
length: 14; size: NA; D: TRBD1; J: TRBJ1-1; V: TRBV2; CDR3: CASSVDRVNTEAFF; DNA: TGTGCCAGCAGTGTAGACAGGGTGAACACTGAAGCTTTCTTT
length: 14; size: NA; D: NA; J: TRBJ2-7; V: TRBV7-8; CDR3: CASSLVSLSSEQYF; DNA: TGTGCCAGCAGCTTAGTCTCCCTCTCGTCCGAGCAGTACTTC
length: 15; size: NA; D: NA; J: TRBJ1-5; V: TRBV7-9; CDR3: CASSLGGGANQPQHF; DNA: TGTGCCAGCAGCTTAGGCGGCGGGGCCAATCAGCCCCAGCATTTT
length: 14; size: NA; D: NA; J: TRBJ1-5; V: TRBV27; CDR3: CASSLSPGGQPQHF; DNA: TGTGCCAGCAGTTTATCGCCTGGGGGTCAGCCCCAGCATTTT